Listed below are T cell receptor beta chains from one sample, sequenced in a study of cytomegalovirus exposure and HLA in healthy donors. Data came from immunoSEQ multiplex PCR; TCRdb stores just in-frame clones and leaves some out. The sample lists approximately 110,000 clones, around four fifths occurring once. Sequencing was carried out using PBMCs. The receptors were gathered from a woman aged 40 to 50 in good health and CMV-seronegative. Each CDR3 is given with its conserved first and last residue. D genes are given only for firm matches. Clone sizes are given selectively: once, few, many, or a class where the clone is expanded.

d_call: -; j_call: TRBJ1-5; clone_size: -; v_call: TRBV9; cdr3_nt: TGTGCCAGCAGCGTAGATGGTTACACCAATCAGCCCCAGCATTTT; cdr3_aa: CASSVDGYTNQPQHF
d_call: TRBD1; j_call: TRBJ2-7; clone_size: -; v_call: TRBV18; cdr3_nt: TGTGCCAGCTCACCCCGACAGGGCTCTAACCACGAGCAGTACTTC; cdr3_aa: CASSPRQGSNHEQYF
d_call: TRBD1; j_call: TRBJ1-1; clone_size: -; v_call: TRBV7-9; cdr3_nt: TGTTCCAGCAGCCTCTCCGCAGGGACAGGGACCACTGAAGCTTTCTTT; cdr3_aa: CSSSLSAGTGTTEAFF
d_call: -; j_call: TRBJ1-1; clone_size: -; v_call: TRBV7-2; cdr3_nt: TGTGCCAGCAGCTTATTAGTATCCACTGAAGCTTTCTTT; cdr3_aa: CASSLLVSTEAFF
d_call: -; j_call: TRBJ2-3; clone_size: -; v_call: TRBV7-6; cdr3_nt: TGTGCCAGCAGCTTATTCGGGGGGCGAGATACGCAGTATTTT; cdr3_aa: CASSLFGGRDTQYF
d_call: TRBD1; j_call: TRBJ1-5; clone_size: once; v_call: TRBV9; cdr3_nt: TGTGCCAGCAGCGTAGAGGGGACAGCCTATCAGCCCCAGCATTTT; cdr3_aa: CASSVEGTAYQPQHF
d_call: -; j_call: TRBJ2-4; clone_size: -; v_call: TRBV29-1; cdr3_nt: TGCAGCGTTGTAGGGGTTGCCAAAAACATTCAGTACTTC; cdr3_aa: CSVVGVAKNIQYF
d_call: TRBD1; j_call: TRBJ2-2; clone_size: -; v_call: TRBV7-6; cdr3_nt: TGTGCCAGCAGCTCTGGACAGGGAAACACCGGGGAGCTGTTTTTT; cdr3_aa: CASSSGQGNTGELFF
d_call: -; j_call: TRBJ2-5; clone_size: -; v_call: TRBV29-1; cdr3_nt: TGCAGCGTTGGCAGGGCAGGAGAGACCCAGTACTTC; cdr3_aa: CSVGRAGETQYF
d_call: -; j_call: TRBJ2-3; clone_size: -; v_call: TRBV7-6; cdr3_nt: TGTGCCAGCAGCCAGTCGGGGGTAGAGACAGATACGCAGTATTTT; cdr3_aa: CASSQSGVETDTQYF
d_call: TRBD2; j_call: TRBJ2-1; clone_size: -; v_call: TRBV6-4; cdr3_nt: TGTGCCAGCAGTGACTCAGCGGGAGCTGGTGAGCAGTTCTTC; cdr3_aa: CASSDSAGAGEQFF
d_call: -; j_call: TRBJ2-1; clone_size: -; v_call: TRBV9; cdr3_nt: TGTGCCAGCAGCGCCCAGCAACTAGCTCGGGAGCAGTTCTTC; cdr3_aa: CASSAQQLAREQFF
d_call: -; j_call: TRBJ2-7; clone_size: -; v_call: TRBV4-1; cdr3_nt: TGCGCCAGCAGCCAAGGTCGTTCGAGCTACGAGCAGTACTTC; cdr3_aa: CASSQGRSSYEQYF
d_call: TRBD2; j_call: TRBJ2-5; clone_size: -; v_call: TRBV7-2; cdr3_nt: TGTGCCAGCAGCTTAGTTGGTGTCGGGGGGGAAGAGACCCAGTACTTC; cdr3_aa: CASSLVGVGGEETQYF
d_call: TRBD1; j_call: TRBJ1-1; clone_size: -; v_call: TRBV6-5; cdr3_nt: TGTGCCAGCAGTTACGGGACAGGGGTATTGGACACTGAAGCTTTCTTT; cdr3_aa: CASSYGTGVLDTEAFF
d_call: -; j_call: TRBJ1-4; clone_size: -; v_call: TRBV6-1; cdr3_nt: TGTGCCAGCAGTGATCTGGGGAGAGGAATAACTAATGAAAAACTGTTTTTT; cdr3_aa: CASSDLGRGITNEKLFF
d_call: -; j_call: TRBJ2-5; clone_size: -; v_call: TRBV7-2; cdr3_nt: TGTGCCAGCAGCTTAGACAGCCACAGCCAGCAGACCCAGTACTTC; cdr3_aa: CASSLDSHSQQTQYF
d_call: TRBD1; j_call: TRBJ2-7; clone_size: -; v_call: TRBV6-1; cdr3_nt: TGTGCCAGCAGGACAGGGGGCTTATACGAGCAGTACTTC; cdr3_aa: CASRTGGLYEQYF
d_call: -; j_call: TRBJ1-2; clone_size: once; v_call: TRBV7-8; cdr3_nt: TGTGCCAGCAGCTTAGCGGAGCGGGACTATGGCTACACCTTC; cdr3_aa: CASSLAERDYGYTF
d_call: TRBD1; j_call: TRBJ2-7; clone_size: -; v_call: TRBV25-1; cdr3_nt: TGTGCCAGCAGCATCCAGGGGGCGTACGAGCAGTACTTC; cdr3_aa: CASSIQGAYEQYF
d_call: -; j_call: TRBJ2-7; clone_size: -; v_call: TRBV18; cdr3_nt: TGTGCCAGCTCTCCCAAGCCTCACAGGGTTATTACTACGGGGGAGCAGTACTTC; cdr3_aa: CASSPKPHRVITTGEQYF
d_call: TRBD2; j_call: TRBJ2-7; clone_size: few; v_call: TRBV11-2; cdr3_nt: TGTGCCAGCAGCCCCAATAGCGGGGGAAGGTACGAGCAGTACTTC; cdr3_aa: CASSPNSGGRYEQYF
d_call: TRBD1; j_call: TRBJ1-2; clone_size: once; v_call: TRBV2; cdr3_nt: TGTGCCAGCACCGGGACAGGGCCTGCCTATGGCTACACCTTC; cdr3_aa: CASTGTGPAYGYTF
d_call: TRBD1; j_call: TRBJ1-1; clone_size: -; v_call: TRBV27; cdr3_nt: TGTGCCAGCAGACGACAGGGGTTGAACACTGAAGCTTTCTTT; cdr3_aa: CASRRQGLNTEAFF
d_call: -; j_call: TRBJ1-1; clone_size: once; v_call: TRBV5-4; cdr3_nt: TGTGCCAGCACCCTTGGACATATGAACACTGAAGCTTTCTTT; cdr3_aa: CASTLGHMNTEAFF
d_call: TRBD1; j_call: TRBJ2-1; clone_size: few; v_call: TRBV9; cdr3_nt: TGTGCCAGCAGCGTAGCCCCGGACAGGGGCAATGAGCAGTTCTTC; cdr3_aa: CASSVAPDRGNEQFF
d_call: -; j_call: TRBJ2-5; clone_size: -; v_call: TRBV5-1; cdr3_nt: TGCGCCAGCAGCTTGGCCCTACGGGAGACCCAGTACTTC; cdr3_aa: CASSLALRETQYF
d_call: TRBD1; j_call: TRBJ2-1; clone_size: -; v_call: TRBV7-3; cdr3_nt: TGTGCCAGCAGCTTGGGACAGGGTCTCCACAATGAGCAGTTCTTC; cdr3_aa: CASSLGQGLHNEQFF
d_call: -; j_call: TRBJ1-2; clone_size: few; v_call: TRBV7-9; cdr3_nt: TGTGCCAGCAGCCCCCCGGCGCGGCACTATGGCTACACCTTC; cdr3_aa: CASSPPARHYGYTF
d_call: -; j_call: TRBJ2-1; clone_size: few; v_call: TRBV12-5; cdr3_nt: TGTGCTAGTGGTCCTCAAGGAGTTAACACGGCGCAGTTCTTC; cdr3_aa: CASGPQGVNTAQFF
d_call: -; j_call: TRBJ1-5; clone_size: -; v_call: TRBV2; cdr3_nt: TGTGCCAGCAGTGCAGGTTGGGTGTTTAGCAATCAGCCCCAGCATTTT; cdr3_aa: CASSAGWVFSNQPQHF
d_call: -; j_call: TRBJ2-5; clone_size: -; v_call: TRBV7-2; cdr3_nt: TGTGCCAGCTTTCGGGACGGGACACACCAAGAGACCCAGTACTTC; cdr3_aa: CASFRDGTHQETQYF
d_call: TRBD2; j_call: TRBJ2-5; clone_size: -; v_call: TRBV5-4; cdr3_nt: TGTGCCAGCAGCTCGGGGGGGAAAGGAGGACAGACCCAGTACTTC; cdr3_aa: CASSSGGKGGQTQYF
d_call: TRBD2; j_call: TRBJ2-3; clone_size: few; v_call: TRBV7-9; cdr3_nt: TGTGCCAGCAGCCCAAATTTCGGACTAGCGGATTCCACAGATACGCAGTATTTT; cdr3_aa: CASSPNFGLADSTDTQYF
d_call: TRBD1; j_call: TRBJ1-1; clone_size: few; v_call: TRBV19; cdr3_nt: TGTGCCAGCGGGACAGCCATGAACACTGAAGCTTTCTTT; cdr3_aa: CASGTAMNTEAFF
d_call: TRBD2; j_call: TRBJ2-7; clone_size: -; v_call: TRBV6-6; cdr3_nt: TGTGCCAGTAGCGGGAGCTCCTACGAGCAGTACTTC; cdr3_aa: CASSGSSYEQYF
d_call: -; j_call: TRBJ2-1; clone_size: few; v_call: TRBV19; cdr3_nt: TGTGCCAGCACGGGAACTAGAGGGAATGAGCAGTTCTTC; cdr3_aa: CASTGTRGNEQFF
d_call: -; j_call: TRBJ2-7; clone_size: -; v_call: TRBV27; cdr3_nt: TGTGCCAGCAGTCCAAGGGCGGGATACGAGCAGTACTTC; cdr3_aa: CASSPRAGYEQYF
d_call: -; j_call: TRBJ1-3; clone_size: many; v_call: TRBV9; cdr3_nt: TGTGCCAGCAGCGTAGAGGACATTATGACTGGAAACACCATATATTTT; cdr3_aa: CASSVEDIMTGNTIYF
d_call: TRBD1; j_call: TRBJ2-5; clone_size: -; v_call: TRBV4-3; cdr3_nt: TGCGCCAGCAGCCAAGAGACAGGGGGGAAGGAGACCCAGTACTTC; cdr3_aa: CASSQETGGKETQYF
d_call: TRBD2; j_call: TRBJ2-7; clone_size: -; v_call: TRBV6-1; cdr3_nt: TGTGCCAGCAACAAACTAGCGGGAAGCTCCTACGAGCAGTACTTC; cdr3_aa: CASNKLAGSSYEQYF
d_call: TRBD2; j_call: TRBJ2-7; clone_size: -; v_call: TRBV5-6; cdr3_nt: TGTGCCAGCAGCTTGACCGGGAGGGGGTGGGAGCAGTACTTC; cdr3_aa: CASSLTGRGWEQYF
d_call: -; j_call: TRBJ1-1; clone_size: -; v_call: TRBV30; cdr3_nt: TGTGCCTGGAGTGGAGGGGGGGCGGGGGGCAGGGCTTTCTTT; cdr3_aa: CAWSGGGAGGRAFF
d_call: TRBD1; j_call: TRBJ1-2; clone_size: -; v_call: TRBV28; cdr3_nt: TGTGCCAGCAGTTCTCCCCTTGGACAGGGTCACGACTATGGCTACACCTTC; cdr3_aa: CASSSPLGQGHDYGYTF
d_call: TRBD1; j_call: TRBJ1-2; clone_size: -; v_call: TRBV18; cdr3_nt: TGTGCCAGCTCACCAGACCTAATGGACAGGGTGGTTGGAGGCTACACCTTC; cdr3_aa: CASSPDLMDRVVGGYTF
d_call: TRBD1; j_call: TRBJ1-1; clone_size: -; v_call: TRBV25-1; cdr3_nt: TGTGCCAGCAGTTTCCTTATGACAGGGGGCATGTGGGACACTGAAGCTTTCTTT; cdr3_aa: CASSFLMTGGMWDTEAFF
d_call: TRBD1; j_call: TRBJ1-1; clone_size: -; v_call: TRBV6-1; cdr3_nt: TGTGCCAGCAGTGAACAGGGGGCAAGGAATGAAGCTTTCTTT; cdr3_aa: CASSEQGARNEAFF
d_call: -; j_call: TRBJ2-5; clone_size: -; v_call: TRBV1; cdr3_nt: TGCACCAGCAGCCAAGAGAATTGTAGTGCGCGCGGGGACGCAGAGACCCAGTACTTC; cdr3_aa: CTSSQENCSARGDAETQYF